What follows is one T cell receptor beta chain and its context. The sample originates from a study of blood T cell repertoires in COVID-19. Whole-study context: COVID-19 samples collected from the United States, Italy and Spain covered acute and convalescent phases. PBMCs, B-cell-depleted T cells, or T cells provided the cDNA or gDNA that made up the material.

This CDR3 has 11 amino acids. Germline values: CDR1 DFQATT, CDR2 SNEGSKA (reference sequence). Enrollees, roughly 18 to 90 years old, lived in 20 to 25 US areas. Participants' reported clinical history set cohort assignment. Assay used: immunoSEQ multiplex PCR; TCRdb lists only in-frame clones, some missing. Of about 400,000 clones listed, more than 75% are singletons. The sequence derives from a man aged 40-55 years in a cohort exposed to, infected with or recovered from COVID-19 (not recorded which). The sequenced sample consisted of PBMCs or T cells enriched from blood (not recorded which). V usage is TRBV20-1 and J usage is TRBJ2-7; weak D call: TRBD1 (6 bases). CDR3 sequence: CSFQQGFEQYF. In nucleotides, the CDR3 is TGCAGCTTCCAACAGGGTTTCGAGCAGTACTTC.